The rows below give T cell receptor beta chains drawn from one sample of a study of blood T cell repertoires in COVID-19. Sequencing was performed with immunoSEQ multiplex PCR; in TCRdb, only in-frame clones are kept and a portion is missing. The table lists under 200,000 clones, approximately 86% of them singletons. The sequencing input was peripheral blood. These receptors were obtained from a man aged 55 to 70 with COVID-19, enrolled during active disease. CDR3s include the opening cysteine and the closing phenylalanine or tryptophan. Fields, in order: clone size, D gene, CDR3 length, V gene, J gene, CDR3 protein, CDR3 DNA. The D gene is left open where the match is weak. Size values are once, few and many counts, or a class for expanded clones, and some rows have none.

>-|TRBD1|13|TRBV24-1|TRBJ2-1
CATTLTGTNEQFF
TGTGCCACCACATTGACAGGGACCAATGAGCAGTTCTTC
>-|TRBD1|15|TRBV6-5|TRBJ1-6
CASSYTRTGNSPLHF
TGTGCCAGCAGCTACACTCGGACAGGGAATTCACCCCTCCACTTT
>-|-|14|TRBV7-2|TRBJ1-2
CASSPRGTNYGYTF
TGTGCCAGCAGCCCCCGGGGGACGAACTATGGCTACACCTTC
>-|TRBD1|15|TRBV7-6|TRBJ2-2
CASSLTGQRTGELFF
TGTGCCAGCAGCTTAACGGGACAGCGGACCGGGGAGCTGTTTTTT
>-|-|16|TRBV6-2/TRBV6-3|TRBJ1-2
CASSAKSGGSLYGYTF
TGTGCCAGCAGCGCCAAGTCGGGTGGCAGCTTATATGGCTACACCTTC
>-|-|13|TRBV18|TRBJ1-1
CASNPAGNTEAFF
TGTGCCAGCAACCCGGCGGGGAACACTGAAGCTTTCTTT
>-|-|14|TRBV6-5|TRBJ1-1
CASNADRSGTEAFF
TGTGCCAGCAACGCAGACAGGTCTGGCACTGAAGCTTTCTTT
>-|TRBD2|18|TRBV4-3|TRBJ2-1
CASSQDPIGTSDYNEQFF
TGCGCCAGCAGCCAAGATCCAATTGGGACTAGCGACTACAATGAGCAGTTCTTC
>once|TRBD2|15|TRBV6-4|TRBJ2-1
CASSGGLAGINEQFF
TGTGCCAGCAGTGGGGGACTAGCGGGGATTAATGAGCAGTTCTTC
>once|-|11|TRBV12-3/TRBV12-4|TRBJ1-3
CASSRLNTIYF
TGTGCCAGCAGTCGTTTGAACACCATATATTTT
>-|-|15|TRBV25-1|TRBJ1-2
CASSEYGGGNHGYTF
TGTGCCAGCAGTGAATACGGGGGGGGAAATCATGGCTACACCTTC
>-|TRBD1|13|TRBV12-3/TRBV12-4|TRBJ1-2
CASSPGQQYGYTF
TGTGCCAGCAGCCCGGGACAGCAATATGGCTACACCTTC
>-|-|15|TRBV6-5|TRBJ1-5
CASGRAGVSNQPQHF
TGTGCCAGCGGGAGGGCAGGGGTTTCCAATCAGCCCCAGCATTTT
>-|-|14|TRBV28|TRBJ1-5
CASSLGRRNQPQHF
TGTGCCAGCAGTTTGGGGAGGAGGAATCAGCCCCAGCATTTT
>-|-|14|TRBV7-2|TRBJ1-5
CASTYLSGNQPQHF
TGTGCCAGCACCTACTTATCGGGGAATCAGCCCCAGCATTTT
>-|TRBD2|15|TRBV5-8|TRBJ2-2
CASNRLATNTGELFF
TGTGCCAGCAACAGACTAGCCACGAACACCGGGGAGCTGTTTTTT
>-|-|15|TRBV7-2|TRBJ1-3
CASSLWGGAGNTIYF
TGTGCCAGCAGCTTATGGGGGGGGGCCGGAAACACCATATATTTT
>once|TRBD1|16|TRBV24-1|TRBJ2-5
CATSEWAGQGYETQYF
TGTGCCACCAGTGAGTGGGCGGGACAGGGTTATGAGACCCAGTACTTC
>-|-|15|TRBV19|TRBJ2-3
CASSIAVSSTDTQYF
TGTGCCAGTAGTATAGCAGTTTCTAGCACAGATACGCAGTATTTT
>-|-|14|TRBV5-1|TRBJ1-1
CASTRGAGQAEAFF
TGCGCCAGCACAAGGGGCGCAGGGCAGGCTGAAGCTTTCTTT
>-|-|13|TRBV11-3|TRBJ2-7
CASSLTRDYEQYF
TGTGCCAGCAGCTTAACCCGGGACTACGAGCAGTACTTC
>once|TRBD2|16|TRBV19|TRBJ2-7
CASSTRLAGGLLEQYF
TGTGCCAGTAGTACCCGACTAGCGGGGGGCCTCTTAGAGCAGTACTTC
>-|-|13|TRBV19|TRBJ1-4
CASSGGDYEKLFF
TGTGCCAGTAGTGGGGGGGATTATGAAAAACTGTTTTTT
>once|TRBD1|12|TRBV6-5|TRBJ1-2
CAITDRGLGYTF
TGTGCCATCACGGACAGGGGCCTTGGCTACACCTTC
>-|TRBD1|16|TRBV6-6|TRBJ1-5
CASSLGQVISNQPQHF
TGTGCCAGCAGTTTGGGACAGGTAATAAGCAATCAGCCCCAGCATTTT
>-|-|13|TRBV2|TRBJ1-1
CASSEAQISEAFF
TGTGCCAGCAGTGAAGCGCAGATATCTGAAGCTTTCTTT
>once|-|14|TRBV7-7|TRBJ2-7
CASSLEADSYEQYF
TGTGCTAGCAGCTTAGAGGCGGACTCCTACGAGCAGTACTTC
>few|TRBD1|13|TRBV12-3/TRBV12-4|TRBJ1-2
CASRPGTAIGYTF
TGTGCCAGCAGGCCGGGGACAGCGATTGGCTACACCTTC
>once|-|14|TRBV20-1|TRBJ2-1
CSASKSSSYNEQFF
TGCAGTGCTAGTAAGTCGAGCTCCTACAATGAGCAGTTCTTC
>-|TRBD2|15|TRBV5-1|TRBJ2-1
CASTLAGGQFSEQFF
TGCGCCAGCACCCTAGCGGGGGGGCAGTTCAGTGAGCAGTTCTTC
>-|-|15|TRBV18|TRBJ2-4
CASSPPFAGQNIQYF
TGTGCCAGCTCACCACCTTTCGCAGGCCAAAACATTCAGTACTTC
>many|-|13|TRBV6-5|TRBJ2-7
CASSYSYTYEQYF
TGTGCCAGCAGTTACTCGTACACCTACGAGCAGTACTTC
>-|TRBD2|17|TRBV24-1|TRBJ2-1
CATRGTSGESSYNEQFF
TGTGCCACCAGGGGGACTAGCGGGGAGAGCTCCTACAATGAGCAGTTCTTC
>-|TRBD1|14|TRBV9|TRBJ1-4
CASSEQGGNEKLFF
TGTGCCAGCAGCGAACAGGGGGGTAATGAAAAACTGTTTTTT
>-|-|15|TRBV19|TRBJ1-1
CASSQPGTPPEEAFF
TGTGCCAGTAGCCAGCCCGGGACACCCCCCGAGGAGGCTTTCTTT
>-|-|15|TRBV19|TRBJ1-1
CASSTVQGVNTEAFF
TGTGCCAGTAGTACCGTACAGGGAGTGAACACTGAAGCTTTCTTT
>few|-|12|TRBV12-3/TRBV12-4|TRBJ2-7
CASSSGMGEQYF
TGTGCCAGCAGTTCAGGGATGGGCGAGCAGTACTTC
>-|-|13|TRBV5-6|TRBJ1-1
CASSSTGRAEAFF
TGTGCCAGCAGCTCTACAGGGCGGGCTGAAGCTTTCTTT
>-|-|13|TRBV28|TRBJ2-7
CASSSQFSYEQYF
TGTGCCAGCAGTTCGCAGTTCTCCTACGAGCAGTACTTC
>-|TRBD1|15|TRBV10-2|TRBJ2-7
CASSESDRVGYEQYF
TGCGCCAGCAGTGAGTCTGACAGGGTCGGCTACGAGCAGTACTTC
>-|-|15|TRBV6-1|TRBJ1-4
CASSEPTGVNEKLFF
TGTGCCAGCAGTGAACCGACAGGTGTCAATGAAAAACTGTTTTTT
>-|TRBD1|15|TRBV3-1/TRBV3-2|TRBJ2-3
CASSHGQGLTDTQYF
TGTGCCAGCAGCCACGGACAGGGGCTCACAGATACGCAGTATTTT
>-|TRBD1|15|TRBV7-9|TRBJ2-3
CASSLSTGSTDTQYF
TGTGCCAGCAGCTTGTCGACAGGGAGCACAGATACGCAGTATTTT
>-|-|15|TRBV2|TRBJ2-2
CASTRSTVNTGELFF
TGTGCCAGCACTCGATCGACAGTTAACACCGGGGAGCTGTTTTTT
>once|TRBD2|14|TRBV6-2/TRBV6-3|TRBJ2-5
CASSYQTSVETQYF
TGTGCCAGCAGTTACCAGACTAGCGTGGAGACCCAGTACTTC